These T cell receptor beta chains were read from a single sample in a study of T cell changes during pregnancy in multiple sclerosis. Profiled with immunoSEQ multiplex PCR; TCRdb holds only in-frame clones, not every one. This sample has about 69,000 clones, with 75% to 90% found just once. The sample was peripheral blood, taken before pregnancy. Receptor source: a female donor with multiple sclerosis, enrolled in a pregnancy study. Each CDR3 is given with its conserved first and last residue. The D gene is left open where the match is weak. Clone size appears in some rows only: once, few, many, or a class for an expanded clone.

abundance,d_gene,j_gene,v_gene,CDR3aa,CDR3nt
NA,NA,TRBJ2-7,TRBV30,CAWSAFREQYF,TGTGCCTGGAGCGCCTTTCGGGAGCAGTACTTC
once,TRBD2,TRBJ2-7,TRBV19,CASSIAPGLAGGTSYEQYF,TGTGCCAGTAGTATAGCCCCGGGACTAGCGGGGGGAACATCCTACGAGCAGTACTTC
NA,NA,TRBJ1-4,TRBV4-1,CASSREPQGSNEKLFF,TGCGCCAGCAGCCGGGAACCACAGGGATCTAATGAAAAACTGTTTTTT
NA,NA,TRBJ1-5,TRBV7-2,CASSDPTRHGGHQPQHF,TGTGCCAGCAGTGATCCAACTCGCCACGGGGGACATCAGCCCCAGCATTTT
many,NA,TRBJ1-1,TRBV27,CASSLRSRGNTEAFF,TGTGCCAGCAGTTTGAGGTCCCGGGGGAACACTGAAGCTTTCTTT
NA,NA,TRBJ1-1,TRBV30,CAWTPGGRAAFF,TGTGCCTGGACCCCGGGGGGTAGGGCAGCTTTCTTT
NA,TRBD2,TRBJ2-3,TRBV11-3,CASSLGGSADTQYF,TGTGCCAGCAGCTTAGGCGGGAGCGCGGATACGCAGTATTTT
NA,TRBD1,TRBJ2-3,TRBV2,CASSLMGQGVADTQYF,TGTGCCAGCAGTCTAATGGGACAGGGGGTCGCAGATACGCAGTATTTT
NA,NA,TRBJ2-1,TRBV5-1,CASRVDGEPYNEQFF,TGCGCCAGCAGAGTCGACGGGGAGCCCTACAATGAGCAGTTCTTC
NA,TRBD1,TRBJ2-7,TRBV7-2,CASSGPGTGGDSRYEQYF,TGTGCCAGCAGCGGACCCGGGACAGGGGGCGACTCAAGATACGAGCAGTACTTC
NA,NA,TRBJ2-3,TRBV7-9,CASSPDSERADTQYF,TGTGCCAGCAGCCCGGACTCGGAGAGAGCAGATACGCAGTATTTT
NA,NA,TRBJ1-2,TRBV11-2,CASSLVVGRSGDNGYTF,TGTGCCAGCAGCTTAGTAGTGGGACGGTCCGGGGACAATGGCTACACCTTC
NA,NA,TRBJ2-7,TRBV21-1,CASSKLSPVAAAYEQYF,TGTGCCAGCAGCAAATTAAGCCCAGTCGCGGCCGCCTACGAGCAGTACTTC
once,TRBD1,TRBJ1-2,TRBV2,CASSEGQATAVGGYTF,TGTGCCAGCAGTGAGGGACAGGCGACAGCGGTTGGTGGCTACACCTTC
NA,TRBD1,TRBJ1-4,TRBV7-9,CASSTGTGNEKLFF,TGTGCCAGCAGCACCGGGACAGGGAATGAAAAACTGTTTTTT
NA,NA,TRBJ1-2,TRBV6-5,CATGEVYGYTF,TGTGCCACCGGGGAGGTCTATGGCTACACCTTC
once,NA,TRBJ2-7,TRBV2,CARGLFKGEQYF,TGTGCCAGAGGATTATTCAAGGGGGAGCAGTACTTC
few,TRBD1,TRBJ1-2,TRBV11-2,CASSFLGGEVGYTF,TGTGCCAGCAGCTTCTTAGGGGGCGAGGTTGGCTACACCTTC
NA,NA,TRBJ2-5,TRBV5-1,CASSPLTGIQETQYF,TGCGCCAGCAGCCCCCTGACAGGCATCCAAGAGACCCAGTACTTC
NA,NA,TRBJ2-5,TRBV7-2,CASSPGGTEETQYF,TGTGCCAGCAGCCCAGGGGGGACAGAAGAGACCCAGTACTTC
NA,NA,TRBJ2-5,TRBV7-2,CASSLAQGMGGETQYF,TGTGCCAGCAGCTTAGCGCAGGGGATGGGTGGGGAGACCCAGTACTTC
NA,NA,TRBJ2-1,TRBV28,CASRPPTFGEQFF,TGTGCCAGCAGACCGCCCACCTTCGGTGAGCAGTTCTTC
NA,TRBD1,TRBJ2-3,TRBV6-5,CASSYTDRVWFNTQYF,TGTGCCAGCAGTTACACGGACAGGGTCTGGTTTAATACGCAGTATTTT
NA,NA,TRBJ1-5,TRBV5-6,CASSLFRTYSNQPQHF,TGTGCCAGCAGCTTGTTCAGGACTTATAGCAATCAGCCCCAGCATTTT
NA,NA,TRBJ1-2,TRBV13,CASSLGRVSYGYTF,TGTGCCAGCAGCTTAGGCAGGGTAAGCTATGGCTACACCTTC
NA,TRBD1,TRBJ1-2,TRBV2,CASTGQSYGYTF,TGTGCCAGCACGGGACAGAGCTATGGCTACACCTTC
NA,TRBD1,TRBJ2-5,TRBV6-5,CASSSPDRVEETQYF,TGTGCCAGCAGTTCCCCGGACAGGGTCGAAGAGACCCAGTACTTC
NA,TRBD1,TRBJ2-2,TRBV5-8,CASSPRTGESTGELFF,TGTGCCAGCAGCCCACGGACAGGGGAGAGCACCGGGGAGCTGTTTTTT
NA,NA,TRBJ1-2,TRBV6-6,CASTETGLNYGYTF,TGTGCCAGCACCGAGACAGGACTTAACTATGGCTACACCTTC
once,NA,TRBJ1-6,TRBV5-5,CASSTNSPLHF,TGTGCCAGCTCTACTAATTCACCCCTCCACTTT
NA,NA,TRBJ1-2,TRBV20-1,CSARPGYGYTF,TGCAGTGCTCGCCCAGGGTATGGCTACACCTTC
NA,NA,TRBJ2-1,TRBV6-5,CASRGGRRNEQFF,TGTGCCAGCAGGGGCGGGCGGAGGAATGAGCAGTTCTTC
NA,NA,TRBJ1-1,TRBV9,CASSVGVTGRNTEAFF,TGTGCCAGCAGCGTAGGAGTCACCGGGAGGAACACTGAAGCTTTCTTT
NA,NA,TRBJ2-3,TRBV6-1,CASSEHNSDTDTQYF,TGTGCCAGCAGTGAACACAATTCAGACACAGATACGCAGTATTTT
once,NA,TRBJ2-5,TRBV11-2,CASSRSAGWRTETQYF,TGTGCCAGCAGCCGGTCTGCAGGGTGGCGGACGGAGACCCAGTACTTC